The rows below give T cell receptor beta chains drawn from one sample of a study of OX40 agonist ivuxolimab in advanced cancers. Sequenced by immunoSEQ multiplex PCR; TCRdb stores in-frame clones only, minus some. The sample lists some 96,000 clones, roughly 90% occurring once. The sample consisted of CD4+ or CD8+ T cells sorted from blood, taken in a trial of the OX40 agonist ivuxolimab. The receptors here all came from an adult with an advanced solid tumor such as melanoma, head and neck, liver or kidney cancer. Both conserved end residues are part of each CDR3. A D gene is named only where the DNA matches it firmly. Size values are once, few and many counts, or a class for expanded clones, and some rows have none.

V	D	J	size	DNA	CDR3
TRBV27	TRBD2	TRBJ2-1	.	TGTGCCAGCAGTTTTAGCGGGAGGCCCCATGAGCAGTTCTTC	CASSFSGRPHEQFF
TRBV6-1	.	TRBJ1-3	.	TGTGCCAGCAGTGAGCTACGCTCTGGAAACACCATATATTTT	CASSELRSGNTIYF
TRBV15	.	TRBJ2-3	few	TGTGCCACCAGCAGAGTCACGTTAACAGATACGCAGTATTTT	CATSRVTLTDTQYF
TRBV6-1	.	TRBJ2-1	.	TGTGCCAGCAGTGGGGGGCATGGGAGCCACAATGAGCAGTTCTTC	CASSGGHGSHNEQFF
TRBV25-1	.	TRBJ1-3	.	TGTGCCAGCAGTGAGTCGGGCTCCTCTGGAAACACCATATATTTT	CASSESGSSGNTIYF
TRBV30	.	TRBJ1-2	.	TGTGCCCGCAAAACCGGGCTCAGGGAGGGATATGGCTACACCTTC	CARKTGLREGYGYTF
TRBV10-3	TRBD1	TRBJ2-1	.	TGTGCCATCAGTGAGTCGGGACGCCAACAGGGGTATGAGCAGTTCTTC	CAISESGRQQGYEQFF
TRBV19	.	TRBJ1-1	.	TGTGCCAGTAGTTTCCAGGGCCGGAACACTGAAGCTTTCTTT	CASSFQGRNTEAFF
TRBV18	.	TRBJ2-3	.	TGTGCCAGCTCACCAAATAGCAGGGTTAGGACAGATACGCAGTATTTT	CASSPNSRVRTDTQYF
TRBV6-1	TRBD1	TRBJ1-1	.	TGTGCCAGCAGCCAAAAACAGGGGGCCTCTGAAGCTTTCTTT	CASSQKQGASEAFF
TRBV2	.	TRBJ1-1	.	TGTGCCAGCAGCCCCTTTAGGGACACTGAAGCTTTCTTT	CASSPFRDTEAFF
TRBV19	.	TRBJ1-1	.	TGTGCCACGGCAGTTGGTGGGGTAGGGGACACTGAAGCTTTCTTT	CATAVGGVGDTEAFF
TRBV14	.	TRBJ1-1	.	TGTGCCAGCAGCCAAGATGGGCGGTGGGGGACTGAAGCTTTCTTT	CASSQDGRWGTEAFF
TRBV7-9	.	TRBJ2-1	.	TGTGCCAGCAGCTTACTACCGCAGACCTCGGAGCAGTTCTTC	CASSLLPQTSEQFF
TRBV28	TRBD2	TRBJ2-1	few	TGTGCCAGCAGTTTAGGCGGGAGGGCCGAGGGTGAGCAGTTCTTC	CASSLGGRAEGEQFF
TRBV7-6	TRBD2	TRBJ2-2	.	TGTGCCAGCAGCAAAAGACTAGCGGGATCGAACACCGGGGAGCTGTTTTTT	CASSKRLAGSNTGELFF
TRBV27	TRBD2	TRBJ2-7	once	TGTGCCAGCAGTTTATATAGCGCTAGCGGGAGGTATAACGAGCAGTACTTC	CASSLYSASGRYNEQYF
TRBV9	.	TRBJ2-3	.	TGTGCCAGCAGCGTAGGGGCAGGGACAGATACGCAGTATTTT	CASSVGAGTDTQYF
TRBV5-1	TRBD2	TRBJ2-3	.	TGCGCCAGCAGCTTTATTAGCGGGAGGGCCCCGGATACGCAGTATTTT	CASSFISGRAPDTQYF
TRBV4-1	.	TRBJ2-5	.	TGCGCCAGCAGCCAAGGGGCACGGGGGGAGACCCAGTACTTC	CASSQGARGETQYF
TRBV5-1	.	TRBJ1-6	.	TGCGCCAGCAGCCCAAGCGACCCGACAGGATTGAATTCACCCCTCCACTTT	CASSPSDPTGLNSPLHF
TRBV27	.	TRBJ2-7	.	TGTGCCAGCAGTTTGAACGGGGTTGACGAGCAGTACTTC	CASSLNGVDEQYF